Each of the 26 T cell receptor beta chains below was sequenced from the same sample in a study of T-cell memory formation after mild COVID-19 (dated by TCRdb to the early 2020s). The protocol used for the library was 5' RACE. The sample was run on an Illumina NovaSeq 6000. TCRdb's own reprocessing of the public reads used fastp at Q25 and MiXCR and kept productive beta chains. Merged by CDR3 protein, the rows form single entries marked with the most common genes and DNA. The sample table shows hundreds of thousands of distinct CDR3 sequences, and about 15% are seen once. About a fifth of the sample belongs to the ten largest clones. The sequenced sample consisted of PBMCs or a T cell subset sorted from them (not recorded which). The receptor set was obtained from a man aged 18 to 29 who had mild COVID-19 (a few samples of this study predate the infection). The sample titles of this study are shuffled in the database, so cell type and time point are left out; the donor was told from shared clones.

V and J are TRBV12-3 or TRBV12-4 and TRBJ2-1, with 14 bases matching TRBD2. J gave up 8 bases and V 3 bases, and 6 bases lay outside the gene matches. This CDR3 region has 16 residues. For the CDR3, the DNA is TGTGCCAGCAGTTTCTTGACTAGCGGGGGGGCGGATGAGCAGTTCTTC. Translating gives CASSFLTSGGADEQFF.

This clonotype was found a few times. V and J are TRBV6-2 or TRBV6-3 and TRBJ2-3, with 11 bases matching TRBD1. The CDR3 consists of 15 residues. Germline loops: CDR1 MNHEY, CDR2 SVGEGT. V lost 6 bases, J lost 6 bases, and 8 bases stayed unmatched. CDR3 in DNA: TGTGCCAGCAGGAAGGACAGGGGGCGGGAGGATACGCAGTATTTT. It translates to CASRKDRGREDTQYF.

The chain has TRBV7-8 and TRBJ2-4; tentative D call: TRBD1 (5 bases). Trimming cost V 1 base and J 2 bases, with 15 bases left between them. The V gene's germline CDR1 is SGHVS and CDR2 FQNEAQ. This CDR3 spans 17 amino acids. The CDR3 DNA sequence: TGTGCCAGCAGCTTAGAGGCAGGGCTAGTAACCAAAAACATTCAGTACTTC. It translates to CASSLEAGLVTKNIQYF. Full variable domain (remainder filled in from reference TRBV7-8 and TRBJ2-4): GAGVSQSPRYKVAKRGQDVALRCDPISGHVSLFWYQQALGQGPEFLTYFQNEAQLDKSGLPSDRFFAERPEGSVSTLKIQRTQQEDSAVYLCASSLEAGLVTKNIQYFGAGTRLSVL.

In its sample, this clonotype was seen a few times. The chain has TRBV7-9 and TRBJ2-5; 9 bases fit TRBD2. Looked up from germline, CDR1 is SEHNR and CDR2 is FQNEAQ (reference sequence). With 8 bases clipped from V and 5 bases from J, the junction kept 21 bases outside the gene matches. This CDR3 has 18 amino acids. The CDR3 sequence: CASSTRPASGVGLETQYF. Written as DNA, the CDR3 is TGTGCCAGCTCGACCAGGCCGGCTAGCGGGGTAGGATTGGAGACCCAGTACTTC.

The V and J genes are TRBV7-9 and TRBJ2-1; 8 bases align to TRBD2. CDR3 size: 13 residues. The germline gives CDR1 SEHNR, CDR2 FQNEAQ (reference sequence). J lost 4 bases, V lost 6 bases, and 2 bases had no gene match. The CDR3 DNA reads TGTGCCAGCAGACTAGCGGAATACAATGAGCAGTTCTTC. It is translated as CASRLAEYNEQFF.

This chain connects TRBV9 to TRBJ1-2, with a weak D call TRBD1 (6 bases). The CDR3 is 16 amino acids. Germline-derived CDR1 and CDR2 are SGDLS and YYNGEE. V lost 3 bases and J lost 3, with 18 bases in between. The CDR3, as DNA: TGTGCCAGCAGCGGTGACACCCGGGACACAGACTATGGCTACACCTTC. Amino acids: CASSGDTRDTDYGYTF.

This clonotype has just a few counts. The rearrangement links TRBV7-2 to TRBJ2-7, with TRBD1 as a possible D gene (6 bases). Germline CDR1 is SGHTA and CDR2 is FQGNSA. The CDR3 is 12 amino acids. Trimming stripped 5 bases from V and 5 bases from J, with 10 bases between. CDR3 in amino acids: CASSPRGNEQYF. In DNA form, the CDR3 reads TGTGCCAGCAGCCCCAGGGGTAACGAGCAGTACTTC.

There are a few counts of this clonotype. The V gene is TRBV3-1, the J gene TRBJ2-2, with 8 bases matching TRBD2. The CDR3 totals 16 residues. Germline trimming cut 3 bases from V and 5 bases from J; bases unmatched to any gene: 8. CDR1 and CDR2 (germline): LGHDT, YNNKEL (reference sequence). The CDR3 DNA reads TGTGCCAGCAGCCAGGTCGTCCTAGCGGGTACCGGGGAGCTGTTTTTT. Translated: CASSQVVLAGTGELFF.

The CDR3, as DNA: TGTGCCAGCTCACCCTCCGGGACACAAGAGACCCAGTACTTC. It codes for CASSPSGTQETQYF. The rearrangement links TRBV18 to TRBJ2-5, with D possibly being TRBD1 (6 bases). Germline lookup yields CDR1 KGHSH and CDR2 LQKENI. The CDR3 contains 14 residues. V was trimmed by 3 bases and J by 2 bases, leaving 10 bases between them.

This clonotype occurred a few times. The chain combines TRBV10-3 with TRBJ1-1; TRBD1 agrees at 8 bases. The J segment lost 1 base and the V segment lost 4 bases, leaving 8 bases of the junction unmatched. CDR1 and CDR2 from the germline V gene are ENHRY and SYGVKD. The CDR3 extends over 16 amino acids. CDR3 amino acids: CAISAPRGTGNTEAFF. The CDR3 DNA reads as TGTGCCATCAGTGCCCCTCGGGGGACAGGGAACACTGAAGCTTTCTTT.

This chain uses TRBV27 with TRBJ2-3; TRBD1 might be the D (6 bases). The CDR3 is 17 amino acids. Germline CDR1 is MNHEY and CDR2 is SMNVEV (reference sequence). Trimming removed 3 bases at V and 2 bases at J, with 18 bases between. The CDR3 DNA reads TGTGCCAGCAGTTTCACTGGGGGCTCCCTCTTCACAGATACGCAGTATTTT. Translating gives CASSFTGGSLFTDTQYF.

V is TRBV7-6 and J is TRBJ2-3, with 8 bases identical to TRBD2. The V gene end was trimmed by 5 bases and the J gene end by 1 base; junction bases not matched to a gene: 5. This CDR3 is 15 amino acids long. Germline values: CDR1 SGHVS, CDR2 FNYEAQ. The CDR3 reads CASSPLAGRTDTQYF. CDR3 DNA: TGTGCCAGCAGCCCGCTAGCGGGTCGCACAGATACGCAGTATTTT.

The chain links TRBV11-2 to TRBJ2-5, with D possibly matching TRBD2 (6 bases). From germline, CDR1 is SGHAT and CDR2 FQNNGV. This CDR3 spans 15 amino acids. V lost 5 bases to trimming and J lost 4 bases, with 17 bases between them. CDR3 protein: CASSLSYGTSETQYF. The CDR3 bases are TGTGCCAGCAGCCTTAGTTATGGGACTTCAGAGACCCAGTACTTC. The full variable domain, in which reference TRBV11-2 and TRBJ2-5 provide the parts outside the CDR3, is EAGVAQSPRYKIIEKRQSVAFWCNPISGHATLYWYQQILGQGPKLLIQFQNNGVVDDSQLPKDRFSAERLKGVDSTLKIQPAKLEDSAVYLCASSLSYGTSETQYFGPGTRLLVL.

This clonotype has a handful of counts. The chain recombines TRBV7-3 with TRBJ2-1; a possible D gene is TRBD2 (7 bases). Germline V lookup: CDR1 SGHTA, CDR2 FQGTGA. The CDR3 spans 13 residues. Trimming removed 1 base at V and 9 bases at J, with 10 bases between. The CDR3 DNA reads as TGTGCCAGCAGCTTAATGGGAGGGGGTGAGCAGTTCTTC. Its protein is CASSLMGGGEQFF.

This clonotype was seen only a few times. V gene TRBV27 combines with J gene TRBJ2-5, with a possible D match to TRBD1 (6 bases). Trimming took off 6 bases at V and 5 bases at J, with 19 bases between the two ends. The germline CDR1 and CDR2 sequences are MNHEY and SMNVEV (reference sequence). This CDR3 contains 15 residues. The CDR3 sequence: CASSLGLGAQETQYF. CDR3 nucleotide sequence: TGTGCCAGCAGCCTGGGCCTGGGGGCGCAGGAGACCCAGTACTTC.

This clonotype was picked up a small number of times. This chain joins TRBV6-5 and TRBJ2-7; TRBD1 aligns across 7 bases. The V gene's germline CDR1 is MNHEY and CDR2 SVGAGI. Trimming cost V 6 bases and J 2 bases; bases outside gene matches: 7. This CDR3 contains 14 residues. Here the CDR3 DNA reads TGTGCCAGCAGAATCCGGGACAGAGCCTACGAGCAGTACTTC. It codes for CASRIRDRAYEQYF.

The rearrangement uses TRBV11-3 and TRBJ2-2; D might be TRBD1 (6 bases). This CDR3 is built from 13 residues. V was clipped by 4 bases and J by 5 bases, with 8 bases between them. CDR1 is SGHNT and CDR2 is YENEEA in the germline V gene. DNA of the CDR3: TGTGCCAGCAGCTATCAGGGGACCGGGGAGCTGTTTTTT. Its translation: CASSYQGTGELFF.

This clonotype was counted a few times. The chain is built from TRBV24-1 and TRBJ2-6, with 7 bases that match TRBD1. This CDR3 has 17 amino acids. Germline CDR1 and CDR2: KGHDR and SFDVKD. V was clipped by 7 bases and J by 0 bases; unmatched bases: 8. Here the CDR3 reads CATRRQGPSSGANVLTF. In DNA, the CDR3 is TGTGCCACCAGAAGACAGGGCCCTAGCTCTGGGGCCAACGTCCTGACTTTC.

V is TRBV5-6 and J is TRBJ1-1, with D uncertain. The CDR3 is 16 residues long. Germline loops: CDR1 SGHDT, CDR2 YYEEEE. The ends were cut back, 1 base at V and 0 bases at J, with 13 bases in the middle. CDR3 sequence (DNA): TGTGCCAGCAGCTTGAGTATCCCGATCATGAACACTGAAGCTTTCTTT. Translation gives CASSLSIPIMNTEAFF.

This clonotype appeared a few times. CDR3 region: CASSQGSLVSGNTIYF. In DNA form, the CDR3 reads TGTGCCAGCAGCCAAGGGTCGCTAGTCTCTGGAAACACCATATATTTT. The gene calls are TRBV11-2 and TRBJ1-3; D uncertain. The CDR3 loop spans 16 amino acids. V lost 5 bases, J lost 0 bases, and 14 bases lay in between. Germline lookup yields CDR1 SGHAT and CDR2 FQNNGV.

CDR3 in amino acids: CASSHRRAGPPETQYF. The CDR3 DNA is TGTGCCAGCAGCCACCGGAGAGCGGGGCCACCGGAGACCCAGTACTTC. The rearrangement uses TRBV27 and TRBJ2-5; 7 nucleotides match TRBD2. CDR1 is MNHEY and CDR2 is SMNVEV in the germline V gene (reference sequence). This CDR3 is built from 16 residues. The trim removed 6 bases at V and 5 bases at J, leaving 15 bases unmatched.

This clonotype came up many times. The V gene is TRBV4-3, the J gene TRBJ2-4, with 8 bases fitting TRBD1. The germline V gene encodes CDR1 LGHNA and CDR2 YSLEER. The CDR3 contains 14 residues. V gave up 3 bases and J gave up 6 bases; unmatched junction bases: 4. The CDR3 sequence: CASSQDGQGNIQYF. CDR3 coding DNA: TGCGCCAGCAGCCAGGACGGACAGGGAAACATTCAGTACTTC.

This clonotype has at least ten counts. The chain links TRBV10-3 to TRBJ2-1; TRBD1 agrees at 10 bases. Trimming cost V 1 base and J 6 bases; bases outside gene matches: 9. CDR1 is ENHRY and CDR2 is SYGVKD in the germline V gene. This CDR3 spans 17 amino acids. CDR3 loop: CAISEWIPGQGTNEQFF. The DNA for the CDR3 is TGTGCCATCAGTGAGTGGATTCCGGGACAGGGGACCAATGAGCAGTTCTTC.

This clonotype showed up just a few times. CDR3 in amino acids: CASSQGGQGHNEQFF. CDR3 DNA sequence: TGCGCCAGCAGCCAAGGGGGACAGGGGCACAATGAGCAGTTCTTC. The J gene is TRBJ2-1, the V gene TRBV4-3; 10 bases map to TRBD1. Trimming at V came to 1 base and at J to 5 bases, leaving 2 bases not matched to a gene. CDR3 length: 15 amino acids. Germline assignment: CDR1 LGHNA and CDR2 YSLEER.

The chain carries TRBV28 and TRBJ1-2; 7 positions agree with TRBD1. V was clipped by 5 bases and J by 4 bases; unmatched bases: 7. Germline V CDR1 and CDR2: MDHEN, SYDVKM. The CDR3 spans 14 residues. The CDR3 sequence is CASSQGGTLYGYTF. The CDR3 nucleotides read TGTGCCAGCAGTCAGGGGGGGACTCTCTATGGCTACACCTTC.

The chain combines TRBV6-5 with TRBJ1-2; no firm D call. The CDR3 is 14 residues long. With 0 bases removed from V and 2 bases from J, the gap between germline ends came to 7 bases. Germline assignment: CDR1 MNHEY and CDR2 SVGAGI. For the CDR3, the DNA is TGTGCCAGCAGTTACTCGTCCAAGAACTATGGCTACACCTTC. It codes for CASSYSSKNYGYTF.